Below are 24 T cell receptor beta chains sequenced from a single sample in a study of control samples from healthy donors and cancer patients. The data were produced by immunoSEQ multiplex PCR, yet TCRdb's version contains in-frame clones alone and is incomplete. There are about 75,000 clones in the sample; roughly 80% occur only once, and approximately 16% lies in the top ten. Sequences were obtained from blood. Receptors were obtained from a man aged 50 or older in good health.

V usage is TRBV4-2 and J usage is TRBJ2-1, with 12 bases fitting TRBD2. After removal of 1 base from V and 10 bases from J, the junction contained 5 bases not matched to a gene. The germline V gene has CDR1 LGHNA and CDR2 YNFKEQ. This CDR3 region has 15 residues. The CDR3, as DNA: TGTGCCAGCAGCCAAGGACTAGCGGGAGCCGGCGAGCAGTTCTTC. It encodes CASSQGLAGAGEQFF.

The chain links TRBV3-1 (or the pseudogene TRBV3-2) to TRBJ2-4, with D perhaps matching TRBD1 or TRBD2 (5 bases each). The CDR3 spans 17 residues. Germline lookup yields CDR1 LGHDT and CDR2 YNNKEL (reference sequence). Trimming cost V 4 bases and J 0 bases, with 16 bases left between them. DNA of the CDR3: TGTGCCAGCAGCCCCCGGGGCGGACCTTTAGCCAAAAACATTCAGTACTTC. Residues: CASSPRGGPLAKNIQYF.

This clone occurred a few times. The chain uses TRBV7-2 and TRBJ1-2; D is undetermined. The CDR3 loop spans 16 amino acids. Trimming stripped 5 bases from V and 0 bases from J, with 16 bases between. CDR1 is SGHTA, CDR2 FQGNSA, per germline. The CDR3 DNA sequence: TGTGCCAGCAGCCGTGGTGGGAAAATATCTAACTATGGCTACACCTTC. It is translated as CASSRGGKISNYGYTF.

The CDR3 nucleotides are TGCGCCAGCAGCTTGCAGGGGCAGCTTTCGAACACCGGGGAGCTGTTTTTT. Amino acid sequence: CASSLQGQLSNTGELFF. The chain couples TRBV5-1 to TRBJ2-2; a weak D match, TRBD1 (6 bases). This CDR3 contains 17 residues. Trimming took 1 base from V and 0 from J, leaving 13 bases between them. Per germline, CDR1 SGHRS and CDR2 YFSETQ.

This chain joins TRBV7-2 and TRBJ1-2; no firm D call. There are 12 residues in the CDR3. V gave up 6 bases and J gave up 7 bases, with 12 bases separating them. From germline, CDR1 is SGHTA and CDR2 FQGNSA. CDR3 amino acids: CASSRRSLGYTF. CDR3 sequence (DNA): TGTGCCAGCAGTCGTAGGTCTCTTGGCTACACCTTC.

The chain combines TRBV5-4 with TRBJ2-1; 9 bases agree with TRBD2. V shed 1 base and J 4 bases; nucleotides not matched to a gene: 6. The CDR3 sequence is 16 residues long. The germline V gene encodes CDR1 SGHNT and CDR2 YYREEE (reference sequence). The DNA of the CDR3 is TGTGCCAGCAGCTTGTCGGTTAGCGGGAGTTACAATGAGCAGTTCTTC. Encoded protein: CASSLSVSGSYNEQFF.

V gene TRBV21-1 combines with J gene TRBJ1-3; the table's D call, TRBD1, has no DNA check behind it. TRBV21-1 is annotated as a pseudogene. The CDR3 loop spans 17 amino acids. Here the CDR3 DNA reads TGTGCCAGCACCGGAGGGCAGGGGGGATACTCTGGAAACACCATATATTTT. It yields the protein CASTGGQGGYSGNTIYF.

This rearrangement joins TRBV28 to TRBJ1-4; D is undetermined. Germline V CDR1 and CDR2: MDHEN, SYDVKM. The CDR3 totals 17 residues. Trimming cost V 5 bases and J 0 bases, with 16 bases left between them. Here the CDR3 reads CASSIAGVYSTNEKLFF. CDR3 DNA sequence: TGTGCCAGCAGTATCGCAGGAGTATATTCAACTAATGAAAAACTGTTTTTT.

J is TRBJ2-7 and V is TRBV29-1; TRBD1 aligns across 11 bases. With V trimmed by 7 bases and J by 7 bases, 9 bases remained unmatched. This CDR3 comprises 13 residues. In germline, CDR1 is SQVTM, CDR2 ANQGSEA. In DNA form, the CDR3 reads TGCAGCGGGGGGACAGGGGGAACTAGAGAGCAGTACTTC. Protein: CSGGTGGTREQYF.

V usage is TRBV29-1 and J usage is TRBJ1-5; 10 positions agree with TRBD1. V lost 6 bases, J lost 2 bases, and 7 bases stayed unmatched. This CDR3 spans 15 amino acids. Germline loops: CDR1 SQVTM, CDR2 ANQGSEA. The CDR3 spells CSVQDGTGGNQPQHF. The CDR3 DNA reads TGCAGCGTGCAAGACGGGACAGGGGGCAATCAGCCCCAGCATTTT.

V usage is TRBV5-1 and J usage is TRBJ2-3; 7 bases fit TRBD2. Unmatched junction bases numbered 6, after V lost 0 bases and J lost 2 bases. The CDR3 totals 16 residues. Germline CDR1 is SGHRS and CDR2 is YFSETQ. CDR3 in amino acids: CASSLVAGRYTDTQYF. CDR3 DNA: TGCGCCAGCAGCTTGGTAGCGGGTCGCTACACAGATACGCAGTATTTT.

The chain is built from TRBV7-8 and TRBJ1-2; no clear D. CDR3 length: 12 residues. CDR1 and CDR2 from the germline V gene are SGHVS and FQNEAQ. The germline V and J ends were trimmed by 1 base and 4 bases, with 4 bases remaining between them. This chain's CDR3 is CASSLGLYGYTF. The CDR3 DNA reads TGTGCCAGCAGCTTAGGCCTCTATGGCTACACCTTC.

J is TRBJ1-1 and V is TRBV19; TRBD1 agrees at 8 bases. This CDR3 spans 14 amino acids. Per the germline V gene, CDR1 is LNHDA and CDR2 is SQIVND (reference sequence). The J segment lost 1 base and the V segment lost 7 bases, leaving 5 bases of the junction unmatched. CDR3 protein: CASTLQGENTEAFF. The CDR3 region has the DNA TGTGCCAGTACCCTACAGGGGGAGAACACTGAAGCTTTCTTT.

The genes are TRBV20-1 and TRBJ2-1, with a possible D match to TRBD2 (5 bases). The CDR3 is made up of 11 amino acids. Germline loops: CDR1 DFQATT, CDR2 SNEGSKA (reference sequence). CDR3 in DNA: TGCAGCGAGGGCTGGAACAATGAGCAGTTCTTC. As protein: CSEGWNNEQFF.

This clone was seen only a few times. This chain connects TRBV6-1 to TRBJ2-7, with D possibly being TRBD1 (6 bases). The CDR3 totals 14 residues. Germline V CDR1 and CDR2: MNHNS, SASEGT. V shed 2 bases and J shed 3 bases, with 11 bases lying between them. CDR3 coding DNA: TGTGCCAGCAGTGAAACAGGGTTGCTCTACGAGCAGTACTTC. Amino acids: CASSETGLLYEQYF.

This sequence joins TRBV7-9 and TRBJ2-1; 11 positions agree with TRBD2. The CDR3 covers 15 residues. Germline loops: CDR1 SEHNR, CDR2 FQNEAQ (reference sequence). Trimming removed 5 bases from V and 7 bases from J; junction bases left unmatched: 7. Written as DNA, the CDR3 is TGTGCCAGCAGCCCTGTAGCGGGAGGGCGAAATGAGCAGTTCTTC. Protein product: CASSPVAGGRNEQFF.

The CDR3 bases are TGTGCCGCACAAAGGGGGGACACTGAAGCTTTCTTT. As protein: CAAQRGDTEAFF. The rearrangement joins TRBV3-1 (or the pseudogene TRBV3-2) to TRBJ1-1, with D perhaps matching TRBD1 (6 bases). V was shortened by 11 bases and J by 3 bases, with 13 bases between the two germline ends. The CDR3 runs to 12 residues. Germline V gene data show CDR1 as LGHDT and CDR2 as YNNKEL (reference sequence).

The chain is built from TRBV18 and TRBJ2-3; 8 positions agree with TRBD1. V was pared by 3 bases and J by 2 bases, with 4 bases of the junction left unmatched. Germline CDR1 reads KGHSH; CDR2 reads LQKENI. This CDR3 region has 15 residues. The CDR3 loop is CASSPRTGNTDTQYF. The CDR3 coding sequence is TGTGCCAGCTCACCCCGGACAGGGAACACAGATACGCAGTATTTT.

The CDR3, as DNA: TGTGCCACCAGTGATGGGGGACTTTCGGACAGAGAATCCTATGGCTACACCTTC. Its protein is CATSDGGLSDRESYGYTF. The V and J genes are TRBV24-1 and TRBJ1-2, with D possibly being TRBD1 (6 bases). The V end lost 3 bases, the J end lost 4 bases, and 23 bases lay between the germline ends. Per germline, CDR1 KGHDR and CDR2 SFDVKD. This CDR3 comprises 18 residues.

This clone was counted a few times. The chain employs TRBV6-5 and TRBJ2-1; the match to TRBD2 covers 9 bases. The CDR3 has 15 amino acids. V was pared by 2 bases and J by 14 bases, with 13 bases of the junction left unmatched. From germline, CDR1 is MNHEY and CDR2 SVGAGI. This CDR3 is CASSYLTSGAKEKFF. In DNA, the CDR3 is TGTGCCAGCAGTTACCTGACTAGCGGTGCCAAGGAGAAGTTCTTC.

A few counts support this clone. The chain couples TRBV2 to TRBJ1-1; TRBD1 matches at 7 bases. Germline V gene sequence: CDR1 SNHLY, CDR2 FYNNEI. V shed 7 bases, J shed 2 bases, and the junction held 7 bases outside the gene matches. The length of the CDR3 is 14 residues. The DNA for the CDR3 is TGTGCCAGCACCCGACAGGGTGATAACACTGAAGCTTTCTTT. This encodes CASTRQGDNTEAFF.

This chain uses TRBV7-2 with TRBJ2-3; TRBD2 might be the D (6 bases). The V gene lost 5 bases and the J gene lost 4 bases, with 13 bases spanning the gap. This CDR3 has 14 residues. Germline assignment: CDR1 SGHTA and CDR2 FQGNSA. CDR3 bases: TGTGCCAGCAGCACCCGGGGGAGGCCAGATACGCAGTATTTT. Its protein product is CASSTRGRPDTQYF.

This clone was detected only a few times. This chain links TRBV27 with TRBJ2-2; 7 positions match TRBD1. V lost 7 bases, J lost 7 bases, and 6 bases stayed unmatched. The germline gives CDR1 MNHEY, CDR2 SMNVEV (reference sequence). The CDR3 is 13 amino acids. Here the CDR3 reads CASTLTGVGELFF. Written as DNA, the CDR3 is TGTGCCAGCACCCTAACAGGGGTCGGGGAGCTGTTTTTT.

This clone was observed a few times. The CDR3 spells CASSPSGEEKLFF. The CDR3 DNA follows: TGTGCCAGCAGCCCGAGTGGGGAGGAAAAACTGTTTTTT. This chain joins TRBV5-4 and TRBJ1-4, with D uncertain. V was clipped by 4 bases and J by 8 bases, with 12 bases between them. CDR1 SGHNT and CDR2 YYREEE come from the germline V gene (reference sequence). The CDR3 is 13 residues long.